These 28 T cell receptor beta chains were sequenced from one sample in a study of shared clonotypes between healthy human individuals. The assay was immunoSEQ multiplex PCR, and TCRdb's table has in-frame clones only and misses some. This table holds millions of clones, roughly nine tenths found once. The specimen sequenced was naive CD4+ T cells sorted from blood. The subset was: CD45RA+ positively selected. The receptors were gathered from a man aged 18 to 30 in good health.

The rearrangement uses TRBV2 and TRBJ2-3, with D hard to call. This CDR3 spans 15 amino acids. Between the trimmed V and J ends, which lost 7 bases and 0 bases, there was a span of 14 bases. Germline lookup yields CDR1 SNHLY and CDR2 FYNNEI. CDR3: CASKLTETSTDTQYF. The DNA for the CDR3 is TGTGCCAGCAAACTGACCGAAACTAGCACAGATACGCAGTATTTT.

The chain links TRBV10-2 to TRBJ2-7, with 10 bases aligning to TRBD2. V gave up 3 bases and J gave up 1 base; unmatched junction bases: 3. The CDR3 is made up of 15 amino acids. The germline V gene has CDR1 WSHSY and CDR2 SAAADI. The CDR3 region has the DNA TGCGCCAGCAGTGATTGGACTAGCGGATCCTACGAGCAGTACTTC. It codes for CASSDWTSGSYEQYF.

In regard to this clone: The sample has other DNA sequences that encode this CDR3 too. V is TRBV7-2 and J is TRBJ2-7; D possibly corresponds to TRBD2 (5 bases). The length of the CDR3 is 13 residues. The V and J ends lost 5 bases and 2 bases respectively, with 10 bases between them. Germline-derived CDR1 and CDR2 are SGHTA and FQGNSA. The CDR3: CASSLTGTYEQYF. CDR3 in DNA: TGTGCCAGCAGCCTTACGGGGACCTACGAGCAGTACTTC.

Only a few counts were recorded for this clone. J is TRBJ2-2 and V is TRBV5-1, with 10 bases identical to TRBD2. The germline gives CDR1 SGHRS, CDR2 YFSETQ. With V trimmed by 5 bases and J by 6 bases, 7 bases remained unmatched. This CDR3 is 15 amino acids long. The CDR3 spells CASRSEGLAPGELFF. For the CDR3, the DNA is TGCGCCAGCAGGAGCGAGGGACTAGCGCCCGGGGAGCTGTTTTTT.

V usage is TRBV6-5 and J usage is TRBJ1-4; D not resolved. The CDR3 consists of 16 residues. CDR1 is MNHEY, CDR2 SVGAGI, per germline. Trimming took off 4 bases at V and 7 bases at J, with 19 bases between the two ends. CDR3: CASSSLPASKGEKLFF. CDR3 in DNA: TGTGCCAGCAGTTCCCTGCCCGCCTCGAAGGGTGAAAAACTGTTTTTT.

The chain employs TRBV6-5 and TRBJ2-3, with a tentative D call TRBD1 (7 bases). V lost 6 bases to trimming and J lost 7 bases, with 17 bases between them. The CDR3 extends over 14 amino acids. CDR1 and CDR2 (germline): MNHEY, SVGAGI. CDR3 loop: CASRITPGGNTQYF. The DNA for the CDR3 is TGTGCCAGCAGAATTACCCCAGGGGGGAATACGCAGTATTTT.

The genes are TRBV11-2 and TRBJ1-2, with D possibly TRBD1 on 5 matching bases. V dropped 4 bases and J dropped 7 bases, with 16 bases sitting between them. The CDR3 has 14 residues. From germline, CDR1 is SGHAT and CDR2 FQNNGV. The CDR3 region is CASSSGGKGGGYTF. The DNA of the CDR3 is TGTGCCAGCAGCTCCGGGGGAAAGGGTGGTGGCTACACCTTC. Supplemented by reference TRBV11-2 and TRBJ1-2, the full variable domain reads EAGVAQSPRYKIIEKRQSVAFWCNPISGHATLYWYQQILGQGPKLLIQFQNNGVVDDSQLPKDRFSAERLKGVDSTLKIQPAKLEDSAVYLCASSSGGKGGGYTFGSGTRLTVV.

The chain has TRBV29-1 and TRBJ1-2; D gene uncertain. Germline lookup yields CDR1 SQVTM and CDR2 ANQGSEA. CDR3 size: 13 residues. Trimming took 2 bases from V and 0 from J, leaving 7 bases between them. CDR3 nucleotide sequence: TGCAGCGTTGAATCTGGGACTAACTATGGCTACACCTTC. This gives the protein CSVESGTNYGYTF.

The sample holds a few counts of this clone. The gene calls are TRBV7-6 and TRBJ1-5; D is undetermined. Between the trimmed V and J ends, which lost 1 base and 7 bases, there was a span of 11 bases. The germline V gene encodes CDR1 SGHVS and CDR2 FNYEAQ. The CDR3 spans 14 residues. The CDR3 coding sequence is TGTGCCAGCAGCTTAGGAGGCGGCTTGCAGCCCCAGCATTTT. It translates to CASSLGGGLQPQHF.

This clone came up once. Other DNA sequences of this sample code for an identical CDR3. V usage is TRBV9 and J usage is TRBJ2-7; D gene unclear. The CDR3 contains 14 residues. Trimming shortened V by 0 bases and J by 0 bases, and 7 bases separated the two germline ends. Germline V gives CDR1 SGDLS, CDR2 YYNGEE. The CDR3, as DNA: TGTGCCAGCAGCGTAGTGGGAAGCTCCTACGAGCAGTACTTC. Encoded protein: CASSVVGSSYEQYF.

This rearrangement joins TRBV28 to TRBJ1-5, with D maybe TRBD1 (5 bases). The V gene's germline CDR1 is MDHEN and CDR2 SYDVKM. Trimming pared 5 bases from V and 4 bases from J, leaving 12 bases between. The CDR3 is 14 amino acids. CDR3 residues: CASSADTKNQPQHF. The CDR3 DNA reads TGTGCCAGCAGTGCGGACACCAAAAATCAGCCCCAGCATTTT.

The CDR3 DNA follows: TGTGCCTGGAGTGGGACAGGAGGAGGTCAGCCCCAGCATTTT. It codes for CAWSGTGGGQPQHF. The chain couples TRBV30 to TRBJ1-5, with 7 nucleotides matching TRBD1. Losses at the gene ends were 1 base for V and 6 bases for J; bases not matched to a gene: 6. The CDR3 runs 14 residues. Germline CDR1 and CDR2: GTSNPN and SVGIG (reference sequence).

CDR3 sequence: CASRGQSQYGYTF. CDR3 DNA sequence: TGTGCCAGCAGAGGACAGAGTCAGTATGGCTACACCTTC. This sequence joins TRBV2 and TRBJ1-2, with a weak D call TRBD1 (6 bases). Germline V lookup: CDR1 SNHLY, CDR2 FYNNEI. The CDR3 loop spans 13 amino acids. V lost 6 bases, J lost 5 bases, and 13 bases lay in between.

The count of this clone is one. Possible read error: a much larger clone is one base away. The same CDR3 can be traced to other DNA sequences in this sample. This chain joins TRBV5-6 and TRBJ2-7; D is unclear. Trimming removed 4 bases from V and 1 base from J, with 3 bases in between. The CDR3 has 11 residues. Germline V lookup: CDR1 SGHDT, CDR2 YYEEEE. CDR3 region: CASSASYEQYF. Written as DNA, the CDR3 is TGTGCCAGCAGCGCTTCCTACGAGCAGTACTTC.

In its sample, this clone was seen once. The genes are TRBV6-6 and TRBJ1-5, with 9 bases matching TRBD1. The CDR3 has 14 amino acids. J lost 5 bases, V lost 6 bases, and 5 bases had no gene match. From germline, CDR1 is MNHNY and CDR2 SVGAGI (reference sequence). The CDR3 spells CASRLGQGYQPQHF. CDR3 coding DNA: TGTGCCAGCAGACTCGGACAGGGGTATCAGCCCCAGCATTTT.

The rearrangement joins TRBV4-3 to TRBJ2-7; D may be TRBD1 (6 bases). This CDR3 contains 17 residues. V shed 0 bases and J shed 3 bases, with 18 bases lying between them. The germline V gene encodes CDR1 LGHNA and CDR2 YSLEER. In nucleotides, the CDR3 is TGCGCCAGCAGCCAAGATGATTATCGGACAGCGGACTACGAGCAGTACTTC. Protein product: CASSQDDYRTADYEQYF.

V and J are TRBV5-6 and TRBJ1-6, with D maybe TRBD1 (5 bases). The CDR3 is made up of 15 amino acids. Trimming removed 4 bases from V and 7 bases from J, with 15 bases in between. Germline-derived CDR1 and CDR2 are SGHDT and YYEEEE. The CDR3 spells CASSGNPGPNSPLHF. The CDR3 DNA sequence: TGTGCCAGCAGCGGGAACCCGGGACCAAATTCACCCCTCCACTTT.

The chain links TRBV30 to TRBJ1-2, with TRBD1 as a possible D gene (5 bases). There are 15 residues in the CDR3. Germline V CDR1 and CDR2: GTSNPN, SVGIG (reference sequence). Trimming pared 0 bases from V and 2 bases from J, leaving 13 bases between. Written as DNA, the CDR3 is TGTGCCTGGAGTGTACCTGGGGCAGGGAACTATGGCTACACCTTC. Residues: CAWSVPGAGNYGYTF.

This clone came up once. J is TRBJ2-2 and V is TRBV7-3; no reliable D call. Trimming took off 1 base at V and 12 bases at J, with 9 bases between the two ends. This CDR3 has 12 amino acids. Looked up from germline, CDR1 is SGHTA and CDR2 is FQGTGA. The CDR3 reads CASSLNREKLFF. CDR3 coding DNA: TGTGCCAGCAGCTTAAATCGCGAAAAGCTGTTTTTT.

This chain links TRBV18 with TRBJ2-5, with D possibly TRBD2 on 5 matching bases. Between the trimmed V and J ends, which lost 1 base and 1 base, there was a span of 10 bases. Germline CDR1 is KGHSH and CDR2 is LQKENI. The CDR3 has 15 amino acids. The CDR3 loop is CASSPRRQVQETQYF. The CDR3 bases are TGTGCCAGCTCACCACGGAGGCAGGTCCAAGAGACCCAGTACTTC.

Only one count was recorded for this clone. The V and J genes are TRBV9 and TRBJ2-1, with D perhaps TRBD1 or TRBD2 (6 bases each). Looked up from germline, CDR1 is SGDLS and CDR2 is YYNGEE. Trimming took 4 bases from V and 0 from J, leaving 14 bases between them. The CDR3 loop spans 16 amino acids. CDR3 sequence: CASSPWGAISYNEQFF. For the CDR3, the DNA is TGTGCCAGCAGCCCCTGGGGGGCCATCTCCTACAATGAGCAGTTCTTC.

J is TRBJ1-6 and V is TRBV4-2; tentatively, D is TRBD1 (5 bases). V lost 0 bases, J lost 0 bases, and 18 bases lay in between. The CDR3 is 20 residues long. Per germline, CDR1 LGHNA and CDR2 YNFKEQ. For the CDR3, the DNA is TGTGCCAGCAGCCAAGACCCAGGTGGGGGATCAAGCTCCTATAATTCACCCCTCCACTTT. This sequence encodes CASSQDPGGGSSSYNSPLHF.

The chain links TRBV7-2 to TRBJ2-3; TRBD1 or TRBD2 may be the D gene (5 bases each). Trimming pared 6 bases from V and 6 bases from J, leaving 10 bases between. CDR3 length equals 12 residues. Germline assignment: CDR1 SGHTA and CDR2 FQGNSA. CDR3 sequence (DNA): TGTGCCAGCAGGTCGGGGCCGGATACGCAGTATTTT. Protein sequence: CASRSGPDTQYF.

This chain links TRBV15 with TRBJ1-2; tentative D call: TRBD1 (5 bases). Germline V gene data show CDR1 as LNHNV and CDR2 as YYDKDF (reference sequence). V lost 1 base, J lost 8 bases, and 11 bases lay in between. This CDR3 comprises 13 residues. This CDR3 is CATSRGQGEGYTF. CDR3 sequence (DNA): TGTGCCACCAGCAGAGGGCAGGGAGAAGGCTACACCTTC.

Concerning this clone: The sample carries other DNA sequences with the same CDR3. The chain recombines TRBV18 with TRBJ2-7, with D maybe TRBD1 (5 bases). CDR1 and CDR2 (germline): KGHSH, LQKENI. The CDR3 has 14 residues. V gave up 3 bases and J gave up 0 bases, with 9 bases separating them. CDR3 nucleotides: TGTGCCAGCTCACCTCAGGGAATCTCCTACGAGCAGTACTTC. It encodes CASSPQGISYEQYF. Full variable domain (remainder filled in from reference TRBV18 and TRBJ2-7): NAGVMQNPRHLVRRRGQEARLRCSPMKGHSHVYWYRQLPEEGLKFMVYLQKENIIDESGMPKERFSAEFPKEGPSILRIQQVVRGDSAAYFCASSPQGISYEQYFGPGTRLTVT.

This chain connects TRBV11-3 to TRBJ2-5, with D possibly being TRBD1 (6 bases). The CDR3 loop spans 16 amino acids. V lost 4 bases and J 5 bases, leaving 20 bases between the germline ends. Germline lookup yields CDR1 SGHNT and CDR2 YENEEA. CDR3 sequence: CASSSQGIVAWETQYF. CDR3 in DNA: TGTGCCAGCAGCTCCCAGGGGATTGTAGCTTGGGAGACCCAGTACTTC.

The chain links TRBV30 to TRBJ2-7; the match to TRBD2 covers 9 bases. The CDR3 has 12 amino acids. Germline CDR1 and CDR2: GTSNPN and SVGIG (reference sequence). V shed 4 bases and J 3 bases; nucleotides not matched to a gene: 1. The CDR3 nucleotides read TGTGCCTGGAAGCGGGAGGACTACGAGCAGTACTTC. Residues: CAWKREDYEQYF. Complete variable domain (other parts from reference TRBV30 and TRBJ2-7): SQTIHQWPATLVQPVGSPLSLECTVEGTSNPNLYWYRQAAGRGLQLLFYSVGIGQISSEVPQNLSASRPQDRQFILSSKKLLLSDSGFYLCAWKREDYEQYFGPGTRLTVT.

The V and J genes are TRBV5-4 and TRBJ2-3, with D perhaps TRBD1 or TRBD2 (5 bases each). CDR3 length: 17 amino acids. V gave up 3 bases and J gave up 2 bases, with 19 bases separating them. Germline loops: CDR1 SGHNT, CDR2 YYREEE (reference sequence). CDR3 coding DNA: TGTGCCAGCAGCTCGGGACGGAGTCGGACCGCCACAGATACGCAGTATTTT. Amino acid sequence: CASSSGRSRTATDTQYF.